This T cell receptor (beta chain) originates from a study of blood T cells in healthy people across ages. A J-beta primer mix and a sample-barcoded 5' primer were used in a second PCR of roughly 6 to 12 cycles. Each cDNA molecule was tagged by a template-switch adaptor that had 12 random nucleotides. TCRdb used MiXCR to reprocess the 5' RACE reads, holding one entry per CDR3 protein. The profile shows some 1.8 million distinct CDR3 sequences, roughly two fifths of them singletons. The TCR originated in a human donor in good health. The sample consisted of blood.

For the CDR3, the DNA is TGCAGTGCTAGTCTGTCATTCTATGAGCAGTACTTC. This codes for CSASLSFYEQYF. The rearrangement uses TRBV20-1 and TRBJ2-7; no definite D call. V was cut by 3 bases and J by 7 bases, with 13 bases left in between. Germline CDR1 and CDR2: DFQATT and SNEGSKA (reference sequence). The CDR3 totals 12 residues.